This T cell receptor (beta chain) was sequenced in a study of OX40 agonist ivuxolimab in advanced cancers. As for the study in general: Ivuxolimab, an agonistic anti-OX40 (CD134) antibody, was given to patients. Dose-escalation patients were diagnosed with hepatocellular carcinoma, melanoma, renal cell cancer or head and neck cancer. Findings of the study overall: Mean expanded clone counts were higher in CD8+ than CD4+ T cells. Both blood CD4+ and CD8+ T cells showed clonal growth by week 6 at 0.1 to 3.0 mg/kg.

A remark on this clone: As yet, its antigen is unknown.

This CDR3 region has 16 residues. With 0 bases clipped from V and 5 bases from J, the junction kept 11 bases outside the gene matches. Germline CDR1 and CDR2: GTSNPN and SVGIG (reference sequence). The assay was immunoSEQ multiplex PCR, and TCRdb's table has in-frame clones only and misses some. The table lists approximately 33,000 clones, around nine tenths of them singletons. The V and J genes are TRBV30 and TRBJ2-7; 9 bases are a match to TRBD1. The sample in question was CD4+ or CD8+ T cells sorted from blood, obtained in a trial of the OX40 agonist ivuxolimab. This receptor was taken from an adult with an advanced solid tumor such as melanoma, head and neck, liver or kidney cancer. The CDR3 sequence is CAWSVIPGTGRDEQYF. The CDR3 DNA follows: TGTGCCTGGAGTGTAATCCCCGGGACAGGGAGGGACGAGCAGTACTTC.